Detailed here is one TCR beta chain. Its target is not known. The CDR3 sequence is 14 residues long. Germline V CDR1 and CDR2: SGHRS, YFSETQ. V was clipped by 0 bases and J by 7 bases, with 8 bases between them. These data are taken from a study of OX40 agonist ivuxolimab in advanced cancers. General study results and limits: In the 0.1 to 3.0 mg/kg range, CD4+ and CD8+ blood T cells had expanded clonally by week 6.

Libraries were prepared by immunoSEQ multiplex PCR; TCRdb keeps only in-frame clonotypes and omits some of them. The sample records some 70,000 clones, 75% to 85% being singletons. The source material was CD4+ or CD8+ T cells sorted from blood, sampled in a trial of the OX40 agonist ivuxolimab. The V and J genes are TRBV5-1 and TRBJ1-6; D ambiguous. The origin of this receptor is an adult with an advanced solid tumor such as melanoma, head and neck, liver or kidney cancer. This CDR3 is CASSLGGGNSPLHF. For the CDR3, the DNA is TGCGCCAGCAGCTTGGGGGGTGGGAATTCACCCCTCCACTTT.